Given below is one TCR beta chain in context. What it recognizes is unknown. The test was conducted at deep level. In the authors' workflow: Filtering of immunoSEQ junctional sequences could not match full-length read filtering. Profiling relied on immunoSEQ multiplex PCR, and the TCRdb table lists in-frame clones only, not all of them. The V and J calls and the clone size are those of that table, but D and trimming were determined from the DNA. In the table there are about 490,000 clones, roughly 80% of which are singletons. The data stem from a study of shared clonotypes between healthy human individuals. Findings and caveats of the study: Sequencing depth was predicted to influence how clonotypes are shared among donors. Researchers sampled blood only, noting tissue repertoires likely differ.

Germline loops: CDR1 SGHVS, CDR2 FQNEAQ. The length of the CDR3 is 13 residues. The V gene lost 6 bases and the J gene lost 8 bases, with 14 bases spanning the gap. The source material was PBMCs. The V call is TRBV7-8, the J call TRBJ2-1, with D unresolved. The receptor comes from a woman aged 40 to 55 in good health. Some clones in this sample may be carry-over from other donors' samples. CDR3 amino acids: CASRREALDEQFF. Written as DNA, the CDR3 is TGTGCCAGCAGACGAGAAGCTTTGGATGAGCAGTTCTTC. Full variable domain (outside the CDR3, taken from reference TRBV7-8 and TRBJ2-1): GAGVSQSPRYKVAKRGQDVALRCDPISGHVSLFWYQQALGQGPEFLTYFQNEAQLDKSGLPSDRFFAERPEGSVSTLKIQRTQQEDSAVYLCASRREALDEQFFGPGTRLTVL.